This T cell receptor (beta chain) was retrieved from a study of shared clonotypes between healthy human individuals. For this clone: Its antigen is unknown.

Study findings and constraints: Among non-shared clonotypes, generation probabilities were lower than among those shared by all four donors.

CDR1 is SGDLS, CDR2 YYNGEE, per germline. V shed 3 bases and J 5 bases; nucleotides not matched to a gene: 9. This CDR3 has 15 amino acids. TCRdb keeps only in-frame clones here, not all; method: immunoSEQ multiplex PCR. The table lists 2 million to 2.5 million clones, roughly 93% of them singletons. Material: naive CD4+ T cells from PBMCs. Regarding subset: CD45RA+ positively selected. The receptor comes from a man younger than 35 in good health. Some clones in this sample may be carry-over from other donors' samples. This chain connects TRBV9 to TRBJ2-5; 8 positions match TRBD1. This CDR3 is CASSDRQGTAETQYF. The CDR3 DNA reads as TGTGCCAGCAGCGACCGACAGGGGACGGCCGAGACCCAGTACTTC.